The rows below give T cell receptor beta chains drawn from one sample of a study of blood T cell repertoires in COVID-19. Profiling relied on immunoSEQ multiplex PCR, and the TCRdb table lists in-frame clones only, not all of them. The repertoire holds fewer than 130,000 clones, with roughly 85% as singletons. The sample comprised peripheral blood. The source is a human donor in a cohort sampled during active COVID-19. Each CDR3 is given with its conserved first and last residue. Fields, in order: V gene, J gene, CDR3 length, clone size, D gene, CDR3 DNA, CDR3 protein. A D gene is named only where the DNA matches it firmly. Rows may omit the clone size; those that give it use once, few, many or a size class.

v_gene: TRBV28; j_gene: TRBJ2-2; len: 15; abundance: -; d_gene: -; CDR3nt: TGTGCCAGCAGGAAGAACAGGATCGGCACCGGGGAGCTGTTTTTT; CDR3aa: CASRKNRIGTGELFF
v_gene: TRBV6-2/TRBV6-3; j_gene: TRBJ1-4; len: 15; abundance: -; d_gene: -; CDR3nt: TGTGCCAGCAGTGACCGGGACATTAAAGGTGAAAAACTGTTTTTT; CDR3aa: CASSDRDIKGEKLFF
v_gene: TRBV4-3; j_gene: TRBJ2-2; len: 17; abundance: -; d_gene: -; CDR3nt: TGCGCCAGCAGCCAAGAGGCCCACCATGCGAACACCGGGGAGCTGTTTTTT; CDR3aa: CASSQEAHHANTGELFF
v_gene: TRBV28; j_gene: TRBJ2-5; len: 12; abundance: -; d_gene: -; CDR3nt: TGTGCCAGCAGTTTTCCTCTAGAGACCCAGTACTTC; CDR3aa: CASSFPLETQYF
v_gene: TRBV2; j_gene: TRBJ1-2; len: 10; abundance: -; d_gene: -; CDR3nt: TGTGCCACCTTTTTCGATGGCTACACCTTC; CDR3aa: CATFFDGYTF
v_gene: TRBV5-5; j_gene: TRBJ2-7; len: 14; abundance: -; d_gene: -; CDR3nt: TGTGCCAGCAGCCGCCGAGAAGCCTCCTACGAGCAGTACTTC; CDR3aa: CASSRREASYEQYF
v_gene: TRBV7-3; j_gene: TRBJ1-1; len: 15; abundance: -; d_gene: -; CDR3nt: TGTGCCAGCAGCCCGTCGGGTGGGAGAGACACTGAAGCTTTCTTT; CDR3aa: CASSPSGGRDTEAFF
v_gene: TRBV14; j_gene: TRBJ2-5; len: 15; abundance: -; d_gene: TRBD1; CDR3nt: TGTGCCAGCAGCCAAGCTGGGACAGGTCAAGAGACCCAGTACTTC; CDR3aa: CASSQAGTGQETQYF
v_gene: TRBV12-3/TRBV12-4; j_gene: TRBJ1-2; len: 13; abundance: -; d_gene: TRBD1; CDR3nt: TGTGCCAGCACCCTACAGGGGGTGGGCGGCTACACCTTC; CDR3aa: CASTLQGVGGYTF
v_gene: TRBV7-2; j_gene: TRBJ2-1; len: 15; abundance: -; d_gene: TRBD2; CDR3nt: TGTGCCAGCAGCTTTCGGGGGGGGGCAGAGAATGAGCAGTTCTTC; CDR3aa: CASSFRGGAENEQFF
v_gene: TRBV5-1; j_gene: TRBJ2-7; len: 13; abundance: -; d_gene: TRBD2; CDR3nt: TGCGCCAGCAGCTTGTGGGGGGAGGGCGAGCAGTACTTC; CDR3aa: CASSLWGEGEQYF
v_gene: TRBV6-1; j_gene: TRBJ2-1; len: 17; abundance: -; d_gene: -; CDR3nt: TGTGCCAGCAGTGCCGGACAAGGTTCGAGCTCCTACAATGAGCAGTTCTTC; CDR3aa: CASSAGQGSSSYNEQFF
v_gene: TRBV28; j_gene: TRBJ2-5; len: 13; abundance: -; d_gene: TRBD1; CDR3nt: TGTGCCACCGACCGACAGGGTTCGGAGACCCAGTACTTC; CDR3aa: CATDRQGSETQYF
v_gene: TRBV7-9; j_gene: TRBJ1-2; len: 17; abundance: once; d_gene: TRBD1; CDR3nt: TGTGCCAGCAGCTTACGATCGACGACAGGGGCTAACTATGGCTACACCTTC; CDR3aa: CASSLRSTTGANYGYTF
v_gene: TRBV5-1; j_gene: TRBJ2-7; len: 12; abundance: -; d_gene: TRBD1; CDR3nt: TGCGCCAGCAGCAAGACAGGGCTCGAGCAGTACTTC; CDR3aa: CASSKTGLEQYF
v_gene: TRBV6-1; j_gene: TRBJ2-3; len: 17; abundance: -; d_gene: TRBD2; CDR3nt: TGTGCCAGCAGTGAATCGAAGACTAGCGGGGGAACAGATACGCAGTATTTT; CDR3aa: CASSESKTSGGTDTQYF
v_gene: TRBV18; j_gene: TRBJ2-2; len: 17; abundance: once; d_gene: TRBD1; CDR3nt: TGTGCCAGCTCACCACGTCCGGGACAGACTAACACCGGGGAGCTGTTTTTT; CDR3aa: CASSPRPGQTNTGELFF
v_gene: TRBV5-4; j_gene: TRBJ1-2; len: 15; abundance: -; d_gene: TRBD1; CDR3nt: TGTGCCAGCAGCCCCACAGGGGAATCTAACTATGGCTACACCTTC; CDR3aa: CASSPTGESNYGYTF
v_gene: TRBV18; j_gene: TRBJ1-1; len: 20; abundance: -; d_gene: TRBD1; CDR3nt: TGTGCCAGCTCACCAGGGACAGGGCCTCACCACGCCTTAATGAACACTGAAGCTTTCTTT; CDR3aa: CASSPGTGPHHALMNTEAFF
v_gene: TRBV19; j_gene: TRBJ2-3; len: 16; abundance: -; d_gene: TRBD2; CDR3nt: TGTGCCAGTAGTGACTGGCAGCGGGGGAGTACAGATACGCAGTATTTT; CDR3aa: CASSDWQRGSTDTQYF
v_gene: TRBV5-1; j_gene: TRBJ2-5; len: 17; abundance: -; d_gene: TRBD2; CDR3nt: TGCGCCAGCAGCTTGGCCTTTGCTAGCGGGGGGCAAGAGACCCAGTACTTC; CDR3aa: CASSLAFASGGQETQYF
v_gene: TRBV10-3; j_gene: TRBJ2-2; len: 14; abundance: -; d_gene: TRBD2; CDR3nt: TGTGCCACCAATAGCGGGGGCCCTACCGGGGAGCTGTTTTTT; CDR3aa: CATNSGGPTGELFF
v_gene: TRBV7-3; j_gene: TRBJ2-3; len: 15; abundance: few; d_gene: -; CDR3nt: TGTGCCAGCAGCGGGGGGACCCACAGGGGAGATACGCAGTATTTT; CDR3aa: CASSGGTHRGDTQYF
v_gene: TRBV7-2; j_gene: TRBJ2-3; len: 14; abundance: -; d_gene: -; CDR3nt: TGTGCCAGCAGTCTAATCCTGAGCACAGATACGCAGTATTTT; CDR3aa: CASSLILSTDTQYF
v_gene: TRBV7-3; j_gene: TRBJ2-1; len: 15; abundance: -; d_gene: TRBD1; CDR3nt: TGTGCCAGCAGCTTCGGGACAGGAGGAATCAATGAGCAGTTCTTC; CDR3aa: CASSFGTGGINEQFF
v_gene: TRBV2; j_gene: TRBJ1-5; len: 14; abundance: few; d_gene: -; CDR3nt: TGTGCCAGCAGTGAGGTGGCGGCGAATCAGCCCCAGCATTTT; CDR3aa: CASSEVAANQPQHF
v_gene: TRBV18; j_gene: TRBJ2-2; len: 14; abundance: -; d_gene: TRBD2; CDR3nt: TGTGCCAGCTCACCGAGCGGGGGAGAAGGGGAGCTGTTTTTT; CDR3aa: CASSPSGGEGELFF
v_gene: TRBV2; j_gene: TRBJ2-2; len: 14; abundance: -; d_gene: TRBD2; CDR3nt: TGTGCCAGCAGTGATGGGACTAGATCCGGGGAGCTGTTTTTT; CDR3aa: CASSDGTRSGELFF
v_gene: TRBV7-9; j_gene: TRBJ1-1; len: 14; abundance: -; d_gene: -; CDR3nt: TGTGCCAGCAGCTTAGAGGCGGGGTTCACTGAAGCTTTCTTT; CDR3aa: CASSLEAGFTEAFF
v_gene: TRBV21-1; j_gene: TRBJ2-4; len: 16; abundance: -; d_gene: -; CDR3nt: TGTGCCAGCAGGGCCGCGACAGGGAGGGCCAAAAACATTCAGTACTTC; CDR3aa: CASRAATGRAKNIQYF
v_gene: TRBV3-1/TRBV3-2; j_gene: TRBJ2-7; len: 14; abundance: -; d_gene: TRBD1; CDR3nt: TGTGCCAGCAGCCAAGGGGACAGCTCCTACGAGCAGTACTTC; CDR3aa: CASSQGDSSYEQYF
v_gene: TRBV9; j_gene: TRBJ1-2; len: 13; abundance: once; d_gene: -; CDR3nt: TGTGCCAGCAGCGTAGAACCAGGGTCTGGCTACACCTTC; CDR3aa: CASSVEPGSGYTF
v_gene: TRBV19; j_gene: TRBJ2-3; len: 13; abundance: -; d_gene: -; CDR3nt: TGTGCCAGTAGTCCAACAGGTACAGATACGCAGTATTTT; CDR3aa: CASSPTGTDTQYF
v_gene: TRBV5-6; j_gene: TRBJ1-3; len: 15; abundance: -; d_gene: -; CDR3nt: TGTGCCAGCAGCTCAGCCAGGGGATTTGGAAACACCATATATTTT; CDR3aa: CASSSARGFGNTIYF
v_gene: TRBV30; j_gene: TRBJ1-2; len: 14; abundance: -; d_gene: -; CDR3nt: TGTGCCTGGAGCAACGGAGGGGTGATCCTCGGCTACACCTTC; CDR3aa: CAWSNGGVILGYTF
v_gene: TRBV7-2; j_gene: TRBJ2-5; len: 15; abundance: -; d_gene: TRBD2; CDR3nt: TGTGCCAGCAGCTTACTCGCGGGGGATTATGAGACCCAGTACTTC; CDR3aa: CASSLLAGDYETQYF
v_gene: TRBV19; j_gene: TRBJ1-4; len: 15; abundance: -; d_gene: -; CDR3nt: TGTGCCAGTAGTATACTGACAGGAAGAGGTGAAAAACTGTTTTTT; CDR3aa: CASSILTGRGEKLFF
v_gene: TRBV6-1; j_gene: TRBJ2-3; len: 15; abundance: -; d_gene: TRBD2; CDR3nt: TGTGCCAGCAGTGAAGGGAGGACTAGTCTATATACGCAGTATTTT; CDR3aa: CASSEGRTSLYTQYF
v_gene: TRBV4-1; j_gene: TRBJ2-5; len: 16; abundance: once; d_gene: -; CDR3nt: TGCGCCAGCAGACGGGGGGCAGGGCGTAACCAAGAGACCCAGTACTTC; CDR3aa: CASRRGAGRNQETQYF
v_gene: TRBV2; j_gene: TRBJ1-5; len: 14; abundance: -; d_gene: -; CDR3nt: TGTGCCAGCAGTGAAACCGTACAGGTAGAGCCCCAGCATTTT; CDR3aa: CASSETVQVEPQHF
v_gene: TRBV27; j_gene: TRBJ1-6; len: 15; abundance: -; d_gene: TRBD1; CDR3nt: TGTGCCAGCAGGACGACAGGGGGCCTCAATTCACCCCTCCACTTT; CDR3aa: CASRTTGGLNSPLHF
v_gene: TRBV5-1; j_gene: TRBJ2-3; len: 16; abundance: -; d_gene: TRBD2; CDR3nt: TGCGCCAGCAGCCTTACTAGCGGTACTAGCACAGATACGCAGTATTTT; CDR3aa: CASSLTSGTSTDTQYF
v_gene: TRBV15; j_gene: TRBJ2-3; len: 15; abundance: -; d_gene: -; CDR3nt: TGTGCCACCAGCAGTACTAGGCCTAGCACAGATACGCAGTATTTT; CDR3aa: CATSSTRPSTDTQYF
v_gene: TRBV5-4; j_gene: TRBJ1-4; len: 16; abundance: -; d_gene: TRBD1; CDR3nt: TGTGCCAGCAGCTTACTACAGACAGGGGAGAACGAAAAACTGTTTTTT; CDR3aa: CASSLLQTGENEKLFF
v_gene: TRBV18; j_gene: TRBJ2-1; len: 15; abundance: -; d_gene: -; CDR3nt: TGTGCCAGCTCACCGGGGGGGGGCCCCTACAATGAGCAGTTCTTC; CDR3aa: CASSPGGGPYNEQFF
v_gene: TRBV7-3; j_gene: TRBJ2-1; len: 16; abundance: few; d_gene: TRBD2; CDR3nt: TGTGCCAGCAGCTTAAATGCGGGGGGGCGAATAAATGAGCAGTTCTTC; CDR3aa: CASSLNAGGRINEQFF
v_gene: TRBV2; j_gene: TRBJ2-3; len: 15; abundance: once; d_gene: TRBD2; CDR3nt: TGTGCCAGCAGTCCTTTGACTAGCGGGGGGGATACGCAGTATTTT; CDR3aa: CASSPLTSGGDTQYF
v_gene: TRBV11-2; j_gene: TRBJ2-6; len: 17; abundance: -; d_gene: TRBD1; CDR3nt: TGTGCCAGCAGCTTAGACCCGACAGGGGCTGGGGCCAACGTCCTGACTTTC; CDR3aa: CASSLDPTGAGANVLTF
v_gene: TRBV3-1/TRBV3-2; j_gene: TRBJ1-4; len: 14; abundance: -; d_gene: -; CDR3nt: TGTGCCAGCAGCCAACAGGGATGGGCTGAAAAACTGTTTTTT; CDR3aa: CASSQQGWAEKLFF
v_gene: TRBV11-2; j_gene: TRBJ1-2; len: 15; abundance: -; d_gene: -; CDR3nt: TGTGCCAGCAGCCCCAGGTGGGCAGCACCTTATGGCTACACCTTC; CDR3aa: CASSPRWAAPYGYTF
v_gene: TRBV7-3; j_gene: TRBJ1-2; len: 14; abundance: -; d_gene: -; CDR3nt: TGTGCCAGCAGCTTAGAGGGATTAACTAGTGGCTACACCTTC; CDR3aa: CASSLEGLTSGYTF
v_gene: TRBV27; j_gene: TRBJ2-7; len: 16; abundance: -; d_gene: TRBD1; CDR3nt: TGTGCCAGCAGTTTAGTGACCCCGGGACAGGGTTACGAGCAGTACTTC; CDR3aa: CASSLVTPGQGYEQYF
v_gene: TRBV4-3; j_gene: TRBJ1-2; len: 16; abundance: -; d_gene: -; CDR3nt: TGCGCCAGCAGCCAAGATCCTTCGGCGGGTGTAGGCGGCTACACCTTC; CDR3aa: CASSQDPSAGVGGYTF
v_gene: TRBV3-1/TRBV3-2; j_gene: TRBJ1-1; len: 13; abundance: -; d_gene: -; CDR3nt: TGTGCCAGCAGCCAGTTTCAGGGGACTGAAGCTTTCTTT; CDR3aa: CASSQFQGTEAFF
v_gene: TRBV21-1; j_gene: TRBJ2-2; len: 12; abundance: -; d_gene: -; CDR3nt: TGTGCCAGCAGCATAGTAGCCGGGGAGCTGTTTTTT; CDR3aa: CASSIVAGELFF
v_gene: TRBV19; j_gene: TRBJ2-2; len: 13; abundance: once; d_gene: -; CDR3nt: TGTGCCCAGGGGCCAAAGGTACACCGGGGAGCTGTTTTT; CDR3aa: CAQGPKVHRGAVF
v_gene: TRBV6-5; j_gene: TRBJ1-5; len: 14; abundance: once; d_gene: -; CDR3nt: TGTGCCAGCAGGGCCCCAGGGGGCAATCAGCCCCAGCATTTT; CDR3aa: CASRAPGGNQPQHF
v_gene: TRBV2; j_gene: TRBJ1-1; len: 18; abundance: few; d_gene: TRBD1; CDR3nt: TGTGCCAGCAGGGCCCCGGGACAGGGCTTAATGGAGGACACTGAAGCTTTCTTT; CDR3aa: CASRAPGQGLMEDTEAFF